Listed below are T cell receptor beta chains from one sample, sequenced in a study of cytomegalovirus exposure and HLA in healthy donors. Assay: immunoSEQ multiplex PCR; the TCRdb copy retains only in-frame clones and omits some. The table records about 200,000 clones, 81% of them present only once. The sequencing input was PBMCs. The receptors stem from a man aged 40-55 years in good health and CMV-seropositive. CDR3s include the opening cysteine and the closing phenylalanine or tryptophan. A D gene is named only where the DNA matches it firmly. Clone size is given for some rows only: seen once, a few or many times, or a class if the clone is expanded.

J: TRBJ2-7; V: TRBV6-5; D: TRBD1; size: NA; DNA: TGTGCCAGCAGTGCGCCGGGACAGGGGCCCTACGAGCAGTACTTC; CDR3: CASSAPGQGPYEQYF
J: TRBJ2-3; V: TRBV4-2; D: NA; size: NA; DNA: TGTGCCAGCAGCCAAGATTGGGGACTTCGCACAGATACGCAGTATTTT; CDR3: CASSQDWGLRTDTQYF
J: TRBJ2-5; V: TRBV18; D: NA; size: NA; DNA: TGTGCCAGCTCACGCCCCAGCCAAGAGACCCAGTACTTC; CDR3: CASSRPSQETQYF
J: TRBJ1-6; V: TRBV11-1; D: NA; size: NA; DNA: TGTGCCAGCAGCTTAGGCCGGTATAATTCACCCCTCCACTTT; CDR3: CASSLGRYNSPLHF
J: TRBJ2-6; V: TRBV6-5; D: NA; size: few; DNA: TGTGCCAGCAGCCATACAGGCTCTGGGGCCAACGTCCTGACTTTC; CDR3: CASSHTGSGANVLTF
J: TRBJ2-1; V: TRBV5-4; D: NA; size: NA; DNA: TGTGCCAGCACCACCTCAGGGGTCCACAATGAGCAGTTCTTC; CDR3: CASTTSGVHNEQFF
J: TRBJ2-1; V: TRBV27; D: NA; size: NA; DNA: TGTGCCAGCAGTGTCAGTATCCGGGACAACCAAGTCGAGGAGTTCTTC; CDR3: CASSVSIRDNQVEEFF
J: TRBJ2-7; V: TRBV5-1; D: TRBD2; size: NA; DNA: TGCGCCAGCAGCGCAAGGACTAGCGGGCAAGACTACGAGCAGTACTTC; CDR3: CASSARTSGQDYEQYF
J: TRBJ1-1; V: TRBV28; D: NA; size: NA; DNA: TGTGCCAGCAGTTTATCCTCTATTCGTTTTGGAGCTTTCTTT; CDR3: CASSLSSIRFGAFF
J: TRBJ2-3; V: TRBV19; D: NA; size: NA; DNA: TGTGCCAGTAGTATTTCTAACCCACAGGCAGATACGCAGTATTTT; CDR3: CASSISNPQADTQYF
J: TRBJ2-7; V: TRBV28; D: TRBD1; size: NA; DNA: TGTGCCAGCAGGACTACCGGGACAGGGGAAAACGAGCAGTACTTC; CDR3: CASRTTGTGENEQYF
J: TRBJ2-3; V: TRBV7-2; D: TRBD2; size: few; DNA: TGTGCCAGCAGCCAGACGACTAGCGGAGGATACGATACGCAGTATTTT; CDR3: CASSQTTSGGYDTQYF
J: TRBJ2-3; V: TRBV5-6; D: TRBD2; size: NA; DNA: TGTGCCAGCAGCCGAAGACTAGCGGGGGAGACAGATACGCAGTATTTT; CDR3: CASSRRLAGETDTQYF
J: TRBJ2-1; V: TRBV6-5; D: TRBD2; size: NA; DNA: TGTGCCAGCAGTTTGCAGCGGGGGCCCCCCTACAATGAGCAGTTCTTC; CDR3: CASSLQRGPPYNEQFF